This T cell receptor (beta chain) was sequenced during a study of T cells after posttransplantation cyclophosphamide. Study results and caveats: Later blood repertoires were often dominated by clones from the donor CD8+ memory compartment.

This clone was seen at least ten times. Its antigen is undetermined. Assay used: immunoSEQ multiplex PCR; TCRdb lists only in-frame clones, some missing. In total the sample includes tens of thousands of clones, none of them seen once. The CDR3 has 14 amino acids. Germline V CDR1 and CDR2: LNHDA, SQIVND (reference sequence). With 5 bases removed from V and 2 bases from J, the gap between germline ends came to 13 bases. J is TRBJ2-7 and V is TRBV19, with TRBD1 as a possible D gene (5 bases). The material sequenced was PBMCs. The TCR comes from a man younger than 40 in good health and a related stem cell transplant donor. The CDR3 loop reads CASSVAGPAYEQYF. DNA of the CDR3: TGTGCCAGTAGTGTCGCAGGGCCTGCCTACGAGCAGTACTTC.